The present T cell receptor beta chain was sequenced within a study of blood T cell repertoires in COVID-19. On the study more broadly: Collection of acute and convalescent COVID-19 samples took place in the United States, Italy and Spain.

TCRdb keeps only in-frame clones here, not all; method: immunoSEQ multiplex PCR. This sample has around 95,000 clones, with about nine tenths found just once. Trimming removed 1 base at V and 3 bases at J, with 18 bases between. CDR3 length: 18 residues. Germline V gene sequence: CDR1 MNHEY, CDR2 SMNVEV (reference sequence). This receptor was identified in a middle-aged man with acute or convalescent COVID-19. The sample was peripheral blood. The genes are TRBV27 and TRBJ1-4, with D perhaps matching TRBD1 (5 bases). The chain's CDR3 is CASSLWGERRGANEKLFF. CDR3 in DNA: TGTGCCAGCAGTTTATGGGGGGAGAGGAGGGGAGCTAATGAAAAACTGTTTTTT.